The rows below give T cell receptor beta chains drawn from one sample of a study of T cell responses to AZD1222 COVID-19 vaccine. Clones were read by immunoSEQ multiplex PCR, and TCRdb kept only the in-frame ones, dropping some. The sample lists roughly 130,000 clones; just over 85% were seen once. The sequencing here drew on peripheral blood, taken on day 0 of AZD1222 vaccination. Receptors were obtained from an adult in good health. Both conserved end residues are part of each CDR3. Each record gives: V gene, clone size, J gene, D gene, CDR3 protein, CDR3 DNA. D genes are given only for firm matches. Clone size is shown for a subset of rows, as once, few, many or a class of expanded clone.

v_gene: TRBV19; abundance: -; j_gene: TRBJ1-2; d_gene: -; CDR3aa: CASSIGPTNGYTF; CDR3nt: TGTGCCAGTAGTATTGGGCCAACCAACGGCTACACCTTC
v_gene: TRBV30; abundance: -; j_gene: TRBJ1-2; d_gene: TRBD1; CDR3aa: CAYPTGSVGYTF; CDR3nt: TGTGCCTACCCGACAGGGTCGGTTGGCTACACCTTC
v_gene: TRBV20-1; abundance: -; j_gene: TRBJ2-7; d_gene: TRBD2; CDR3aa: CSASGVAGVAYEQYF; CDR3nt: TGCAGTGCTAGTGGTGTAGCGGGAGTGGCCTACGAGCAGTACTTC
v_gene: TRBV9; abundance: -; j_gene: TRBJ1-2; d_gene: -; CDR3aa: CASSVDQGYGYTF; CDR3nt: TGTGCCAGCAGCGTAGATCAAGGGTATGGCTACACCTTC
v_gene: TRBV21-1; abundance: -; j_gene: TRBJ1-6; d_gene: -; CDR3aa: CASWCAPGRSPLHF; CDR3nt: TGTGCCAGCTGGTGTGCCCCGGGACGTTCACCCCTCCACTTT
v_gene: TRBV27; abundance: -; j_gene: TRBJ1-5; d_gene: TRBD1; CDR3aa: CASSLSGTGGWDNQPQHF; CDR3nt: TGTGCCAGCAGTCTCTCCGGGACAGGGGGATGGGACAATCAGCCCCAGCATTTT
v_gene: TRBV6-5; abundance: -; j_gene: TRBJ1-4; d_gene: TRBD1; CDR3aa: CASRRTGPPNEKLFF; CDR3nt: TGTGCCAGCAGACGGACAGGGCCCCCTAATGAAAAACTGTTTTTT
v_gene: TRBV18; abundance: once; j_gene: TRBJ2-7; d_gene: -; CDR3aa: CASSPSRVSYEQYF; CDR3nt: TGTGCCAGCTCTCCCTCTAGGGTTTCCTACGAGCAGTACTTC
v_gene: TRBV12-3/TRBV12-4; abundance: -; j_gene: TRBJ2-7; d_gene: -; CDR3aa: CASSFDRDYEQYF; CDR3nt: TGTGCCAGCAGCTTTGACAGAGACTACGAGCAGTACTTC
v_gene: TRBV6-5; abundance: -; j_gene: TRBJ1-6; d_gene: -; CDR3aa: CASSYVSPGDNSPLHF; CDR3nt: TGTGCCAGCAGTTACGTCAGCCCAGGGGATAATTCACCCCTCCACTTT
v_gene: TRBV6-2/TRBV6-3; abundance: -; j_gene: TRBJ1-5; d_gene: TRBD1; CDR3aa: CASSSPTGWNNQPQHF; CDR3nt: TGTGCCAGCAGTTCCCCGACAGGGTGGAACAATCAGCCCCAGCATTTT
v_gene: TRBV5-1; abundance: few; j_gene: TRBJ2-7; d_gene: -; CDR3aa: CASKGTGLGEQYF; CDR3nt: TGCGCCAGCAAGGGCACAGGGTTGGGCGAGCAGTACTTC
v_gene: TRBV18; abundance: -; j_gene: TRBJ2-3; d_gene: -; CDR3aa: CASSPGGSTDTQYF; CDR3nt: TGTGCCAGCTCACCAGGCGGGTCCACAGATACGCAGTATTTT
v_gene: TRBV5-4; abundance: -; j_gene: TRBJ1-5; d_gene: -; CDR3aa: CASSFSGGGQPQHF; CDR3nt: TGTGCCAGCAGCTTTTCAGGAGGTGGTCAGCCCCAGCATTTT
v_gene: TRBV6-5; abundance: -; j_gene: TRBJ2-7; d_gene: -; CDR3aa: CASSTYGTQLEWQYF; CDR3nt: TGTGCCAGCAGCACATACGGGACTCAGCTCGAATGGCAGTACTTC
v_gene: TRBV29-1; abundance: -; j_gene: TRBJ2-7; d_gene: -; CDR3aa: CSVDRRQRSYEQYF; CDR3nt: TGCAGCGTTGACCGGCGCCAGCGGTCCTACGAGCAGTACTTC
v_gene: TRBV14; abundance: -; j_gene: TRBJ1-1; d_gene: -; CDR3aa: CASSYGFEAFF; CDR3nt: TGTGCCAGCAGCTATGGATTTGAAGCTTTCTTT
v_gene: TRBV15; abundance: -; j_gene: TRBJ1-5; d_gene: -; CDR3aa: CATSRGVGSNQPQHF; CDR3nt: TGTGCCACCAGCAGAGGGGTGGGGAGCAATCAGCCCCAGCATTTT
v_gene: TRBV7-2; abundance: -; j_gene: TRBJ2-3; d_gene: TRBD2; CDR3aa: CASSLGLAGGDTQYF; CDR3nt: TGTGCCAGCAGCCTTGGACTAGCGGGAGGTGATACGCAGTATTTT
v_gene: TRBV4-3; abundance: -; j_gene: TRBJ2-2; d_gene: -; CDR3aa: CASSPYRGGGNTGELFF; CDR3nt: TGCGCCAGCAGCCCGTACAGGGGGGGAGGGAACACCGGGGAGCTGTTTTTT
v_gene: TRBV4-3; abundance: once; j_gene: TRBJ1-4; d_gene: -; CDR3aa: CASSQDRRLNEKLFF; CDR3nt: TGCGCCAGCAGCCAAGACAGGCGGCTTAATGAAAAACTGTTTTTT
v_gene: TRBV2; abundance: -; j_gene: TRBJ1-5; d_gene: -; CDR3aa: CASRTEGNQPQHF; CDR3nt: TGTGCCAGCAGAACAGAAGGCAATCAGCCCCAGCATTTT
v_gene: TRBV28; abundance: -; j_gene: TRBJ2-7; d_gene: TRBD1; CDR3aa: CASSPAGTGAIEQYF; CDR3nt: TGTGCCAGCAGCCCCGCCGGGACAGGGGCGATCGAGCAGTACTTC
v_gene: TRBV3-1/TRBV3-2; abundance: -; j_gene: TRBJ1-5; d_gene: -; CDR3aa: CASSQGNSNQPQHF; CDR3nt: TGTGCCAGCAGCCAGGGAAATAGCAATCAGCCCCAGCATTTT
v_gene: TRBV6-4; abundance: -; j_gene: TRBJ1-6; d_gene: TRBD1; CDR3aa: CATPIRLDRGIHNSPLHF; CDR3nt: TGTGCCACCCCCATCCGGTTGGACAGGGGGATCCATAATTCACCCCTCCACTTT
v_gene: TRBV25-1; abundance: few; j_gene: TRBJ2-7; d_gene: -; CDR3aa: CASSEIGPYEQYF; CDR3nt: TGTGCCAGCAGTGAAATCGGCCCCTACGAGCAGTACTTC
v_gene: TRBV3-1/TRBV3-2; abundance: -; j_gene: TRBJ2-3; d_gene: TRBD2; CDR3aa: CASSQRPSGTSTDTQYF; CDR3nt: TGTGCCAGCAGCCAACGACCTAGCGGGACTAGCACAGATACGCAGTATTTT
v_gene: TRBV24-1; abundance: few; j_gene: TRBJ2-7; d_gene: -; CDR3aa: CATSEVSGTGSSYEQYF; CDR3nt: TGTGCCACCAGTGAGGTTTCCGGGACGGGGAGCTCCTACGAGCAGTACTTC
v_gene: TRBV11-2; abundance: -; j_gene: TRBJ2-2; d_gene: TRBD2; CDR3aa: CASSRAGGYTGELFF; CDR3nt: TGTGCCAGCAGCCGGGCGGGAGGATACACCGGGGAGCTGTTTTTT
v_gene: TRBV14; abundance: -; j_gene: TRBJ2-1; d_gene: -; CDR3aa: CASSQDNQRTYLGVEQFF; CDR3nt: TGTGCCAGCAGCCAAGACAACCAGCGGACGTATCTAGGTGTGGAGCAGTTCTTC
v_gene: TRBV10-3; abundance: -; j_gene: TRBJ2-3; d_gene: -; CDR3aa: CAIKLTDTQYF; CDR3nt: TGTGCCATAAAGCTCACAGATACGCAGTATTTT
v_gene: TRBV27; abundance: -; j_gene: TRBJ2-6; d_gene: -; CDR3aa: CASSPVKFQASGANVLTF; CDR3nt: TGTGCCAGCAGTCCTGTTAAATTTCAGGCCTCTGGGGCCAACGTCCTGACTTTC
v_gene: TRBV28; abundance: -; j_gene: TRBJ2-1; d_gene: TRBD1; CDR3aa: CAYRDSNYNEQFF; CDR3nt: TGTGCCTACCGGGACAGTAACTACAATGAGCAGTTCTTC
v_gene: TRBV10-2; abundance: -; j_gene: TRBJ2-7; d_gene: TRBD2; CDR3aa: CASRPFGAGGYEQYF; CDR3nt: TGCGCCAGCAGGCCTTTTGGAGCGGGAGGATACGAGCAGTACTTC
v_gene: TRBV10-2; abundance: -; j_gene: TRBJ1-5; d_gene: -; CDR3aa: CASSGSSVLRRGAQHF; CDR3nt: TGCGCCAGCAGTGGCAGTTCGGTGCTTAGGAGGGGGGCCCAGCATTTT